This TCR beta chain was captured by sequencing in a study of glioma-infiltrating T cells after dendritic cell vaccination. Study-level results: Patients with more pretreatment TILs had longer time to progression and survival.

Sequenced by immunoSEQ multiplex PCR; TCRdb stores in-frame clones only, minus some. The data contain more than 100,000 clones, about four fifths of them singletons. With regard to this clone: Its antigen is not identified.

The CDR3 length is 15 residues. This clonotype was obtained from a human donor with glioblastoma. The V call is TRBV21-1, the J call TRBJ2-7; TRBD1, the D gene given by the table, was not confirmed from the DNA. TRBV21-1 is a known pseudogene. The sample in question was blood, obtained before dendritic cell vaccination. The CDR3 DNA follows: TGTGCCAGCAGCTTTACCGGGACACCCTCCTACGAGCAGTACTTC. Protein sequence: CASSFTGTPSYEQYF.